The rows below give T cell receptor beta chains drawn from one sample of a study of blood T cell repertoires in COVID-19. Assay used: immunoSEQ multiplex PCR; TCRdb lists only in-frame clones, some missing. The sample has nearly 350,000 clones; around 82% are singletons. The sequenced sample consisted of peripheral blood. Source of these receptors: a man aged 30 to 39 with active or convalescent COVID-19. The conserved cysteine and the conserved F or W are not part of the CDR3 here. The order of the fields is CDR3 protein, V gene, J gene.

ASRSQQIQNIQY	TRBV27	TRBJ2-4
ASSLQGTNYGYT	TRBV2	TRBJ1-2
ASSIDRGNYGYT	TRBV27	TRBJ1-2
ASSFRSGQGSYNEQF	TRBV5-4	TRBJ2-1
ASSTHRESGNTIY	TRBV27	TRBJ1-3
ASSVGAGQQETQY	TRBV9	TRBJ2-5
ASSKAPAVNPLTQY	TRBV4-1	TRBJ2-3
ASSIGPSGGAYNEQF	TRBV19	TRBJ2-1
ASADRVLSPLH	TRBV18	TRBJ1-6
ASVSNLGLDKQHKNSYNEQF	TRBV28	TRBJ2-1
ASSPPGQGMPEQY	TRBV27	TRBJ2-7
ASTPGLAGANVLT	TRBV27	TRBJ2-6
ASRGGSYNSPLH	TRBV3-1/TRBV3-2	TRBJ1-6
ASSEYSSYNEQF	TRBV25-1	TRBJ2-1
ASSLGGQGETQY	TRBV5-1	TRBJ2-5